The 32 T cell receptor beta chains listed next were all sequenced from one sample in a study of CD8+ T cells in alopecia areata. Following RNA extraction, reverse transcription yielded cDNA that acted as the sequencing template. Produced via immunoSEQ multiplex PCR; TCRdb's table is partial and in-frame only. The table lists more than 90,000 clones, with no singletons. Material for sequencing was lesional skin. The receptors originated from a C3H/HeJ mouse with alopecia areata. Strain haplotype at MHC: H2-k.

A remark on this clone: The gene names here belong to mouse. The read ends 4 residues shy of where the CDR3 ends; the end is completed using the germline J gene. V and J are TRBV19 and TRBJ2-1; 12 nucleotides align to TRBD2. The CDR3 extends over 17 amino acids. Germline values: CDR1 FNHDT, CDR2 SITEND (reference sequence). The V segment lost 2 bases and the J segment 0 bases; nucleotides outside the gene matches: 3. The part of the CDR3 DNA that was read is TGTGCCAGCAGTATGGGGACTGGGGGGTCTAACTATGCT. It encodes CASSMGTGGSNYA. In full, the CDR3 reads CASSMGTGGSNYAEQFF.

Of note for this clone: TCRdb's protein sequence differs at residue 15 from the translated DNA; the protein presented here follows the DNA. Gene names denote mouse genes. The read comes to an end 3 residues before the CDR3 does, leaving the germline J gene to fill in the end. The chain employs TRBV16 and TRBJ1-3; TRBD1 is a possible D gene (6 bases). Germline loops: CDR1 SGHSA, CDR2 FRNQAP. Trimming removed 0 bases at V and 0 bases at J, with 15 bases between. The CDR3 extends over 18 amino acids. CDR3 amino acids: CASSLDHGTKNSGNTLYF. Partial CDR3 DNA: TGTGCAAGCAGCTTAGATCATGGGACAAAAAATTCTGGAAATACG.

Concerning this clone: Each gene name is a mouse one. The part of the CDR3 DNA that was read is TGTGCCAGCAGTATTTCCAGAAACTCC. Amino acid sequence: CASSISRNS. In full, the CDR3 reads CASSISRNSDYTF. V and J are TRBV19 and TRBJ1-2; D gene ambiguous. The CDR3 end is not reached by the read, which stops 4 residues before it; the germline J gene fills it in. The germline V gene encodes CDR1 FNHDT and CDR2 SITEND (reference sequence). This CDR3 has 13 residues. V dropped 2 bases and J dropped 1 base, with 6 bases sitting between them. Full variable domain (outside the CDR3, taken from reference TRBV19 and TRBJ1-2): GGIITQTPKFLIGQEGQKLTLKCQQNFNHDTMYWYRQDSGKGLRLIYYSITENDLQKGDLSEGYDASREKKSSFSLTVTSAQKNEMAVFLCASSISRNSDYTFGSGTRLLVI.

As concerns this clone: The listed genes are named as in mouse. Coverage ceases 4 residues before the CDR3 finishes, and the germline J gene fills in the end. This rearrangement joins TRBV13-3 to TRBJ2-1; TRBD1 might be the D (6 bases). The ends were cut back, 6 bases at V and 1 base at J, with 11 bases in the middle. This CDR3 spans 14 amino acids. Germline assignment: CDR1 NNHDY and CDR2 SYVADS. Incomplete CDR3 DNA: TGTGCCAGCAAGGGACAAACCAACTATGCT. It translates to CASKGQTNYA. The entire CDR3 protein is CASKGQTNYAEQFF.

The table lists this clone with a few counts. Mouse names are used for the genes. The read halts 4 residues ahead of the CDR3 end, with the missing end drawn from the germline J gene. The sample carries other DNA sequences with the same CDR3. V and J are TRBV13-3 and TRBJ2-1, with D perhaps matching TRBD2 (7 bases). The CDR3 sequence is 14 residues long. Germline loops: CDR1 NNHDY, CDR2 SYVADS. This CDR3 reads CASSDRGGWAEQFF. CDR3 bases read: TGTGCCAGCAGTGATAGGGGGGGATGGGCT.

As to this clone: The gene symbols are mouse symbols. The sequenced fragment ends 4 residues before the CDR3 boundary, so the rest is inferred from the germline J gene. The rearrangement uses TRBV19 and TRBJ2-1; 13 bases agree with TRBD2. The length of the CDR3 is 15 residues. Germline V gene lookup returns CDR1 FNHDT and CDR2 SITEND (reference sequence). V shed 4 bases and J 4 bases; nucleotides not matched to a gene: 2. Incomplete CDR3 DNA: TGTGCCAGCAGTTGGGACTGGGGGGGGTATGCT. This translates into CASSWDWGGYA. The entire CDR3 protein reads CASSWDWGGYAEQFF.

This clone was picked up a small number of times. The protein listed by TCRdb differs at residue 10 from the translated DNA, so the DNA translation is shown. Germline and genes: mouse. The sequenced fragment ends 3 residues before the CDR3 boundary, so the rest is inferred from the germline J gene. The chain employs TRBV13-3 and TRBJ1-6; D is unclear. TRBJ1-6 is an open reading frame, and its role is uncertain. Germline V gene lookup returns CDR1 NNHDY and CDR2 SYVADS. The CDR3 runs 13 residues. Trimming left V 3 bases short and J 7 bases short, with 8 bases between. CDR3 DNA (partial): TGTGCCAGCAGTGTCAGGATAAATTCGCCC. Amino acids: CASSVRINSP. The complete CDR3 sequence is CASSVRINSPLYF.

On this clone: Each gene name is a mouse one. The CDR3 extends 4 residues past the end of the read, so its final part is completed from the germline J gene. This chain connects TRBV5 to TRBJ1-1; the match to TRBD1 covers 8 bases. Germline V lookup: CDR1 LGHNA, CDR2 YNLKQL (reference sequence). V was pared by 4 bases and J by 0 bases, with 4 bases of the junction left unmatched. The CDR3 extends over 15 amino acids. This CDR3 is CASSRGTGANTEVFF. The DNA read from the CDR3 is TGTGCCAGCAGCCGCGGGACAGGAGCAAACACA.

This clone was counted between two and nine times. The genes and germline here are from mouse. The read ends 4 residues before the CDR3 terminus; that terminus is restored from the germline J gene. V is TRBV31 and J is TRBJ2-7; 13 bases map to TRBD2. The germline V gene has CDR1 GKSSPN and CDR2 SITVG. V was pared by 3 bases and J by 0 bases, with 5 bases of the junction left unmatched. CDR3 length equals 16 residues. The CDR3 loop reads CAWSRTGGASSYEQYF. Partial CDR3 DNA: TGTGCCTGGAGCCGGACTGGGGGGGCCAGCTCCTAT.

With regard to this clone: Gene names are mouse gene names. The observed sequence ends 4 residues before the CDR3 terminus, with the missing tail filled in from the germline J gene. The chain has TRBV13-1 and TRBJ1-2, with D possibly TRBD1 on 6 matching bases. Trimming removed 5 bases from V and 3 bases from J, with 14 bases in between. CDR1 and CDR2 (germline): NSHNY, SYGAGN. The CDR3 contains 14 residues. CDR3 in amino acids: CASRRDTADSDYTF. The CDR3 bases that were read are TGTGCCAGCAGAAGGGACACCGCAGACTCC.

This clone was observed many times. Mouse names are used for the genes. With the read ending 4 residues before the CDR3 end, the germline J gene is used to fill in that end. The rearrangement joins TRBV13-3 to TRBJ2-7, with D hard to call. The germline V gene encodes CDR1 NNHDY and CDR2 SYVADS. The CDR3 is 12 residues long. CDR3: CASSDYNYEQYF. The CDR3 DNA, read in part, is TGTGCCAGCAGTGACTACAATTAT.

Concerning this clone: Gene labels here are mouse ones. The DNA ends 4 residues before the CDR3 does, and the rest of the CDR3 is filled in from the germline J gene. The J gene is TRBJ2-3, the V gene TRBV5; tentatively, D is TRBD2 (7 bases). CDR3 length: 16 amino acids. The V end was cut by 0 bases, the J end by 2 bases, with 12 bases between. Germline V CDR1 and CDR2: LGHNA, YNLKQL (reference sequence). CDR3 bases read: TGTGCCAGCAGCCAAGACGGGGGGCGGGATGCAGAA. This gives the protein CASSQDGGRDAE. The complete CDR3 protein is CASSQDGGRDAETLYF.

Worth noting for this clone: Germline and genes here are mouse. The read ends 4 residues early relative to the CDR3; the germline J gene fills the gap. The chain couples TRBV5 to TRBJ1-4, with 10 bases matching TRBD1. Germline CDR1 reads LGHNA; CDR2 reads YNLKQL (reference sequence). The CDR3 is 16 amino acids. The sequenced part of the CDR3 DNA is TGTGCCAGCAGCCAAGAGACAGGGGGCGCGGGCGAA. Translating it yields CASSQETGGAGE. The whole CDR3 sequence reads CASSQETGGAGERLFF.

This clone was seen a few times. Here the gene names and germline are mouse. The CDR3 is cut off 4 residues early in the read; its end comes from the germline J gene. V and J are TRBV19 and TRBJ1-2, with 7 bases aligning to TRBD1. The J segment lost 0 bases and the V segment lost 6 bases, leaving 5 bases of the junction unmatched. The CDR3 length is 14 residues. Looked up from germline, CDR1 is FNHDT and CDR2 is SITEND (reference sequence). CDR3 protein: CASTTGQTNSDYTF. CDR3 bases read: TGTGCCAGCACTACGGGACAGACAAACTCC.

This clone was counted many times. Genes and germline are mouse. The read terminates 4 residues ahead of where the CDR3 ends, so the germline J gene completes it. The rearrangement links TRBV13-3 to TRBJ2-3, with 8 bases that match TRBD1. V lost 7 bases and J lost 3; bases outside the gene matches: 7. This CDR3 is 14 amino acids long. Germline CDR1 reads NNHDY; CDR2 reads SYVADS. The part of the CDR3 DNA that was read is TGTGCCAGCCGGACAGGGAGAGGGGCAGAA. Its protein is CASRTGRGAE. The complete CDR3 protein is CASRTGRGAETLYF.

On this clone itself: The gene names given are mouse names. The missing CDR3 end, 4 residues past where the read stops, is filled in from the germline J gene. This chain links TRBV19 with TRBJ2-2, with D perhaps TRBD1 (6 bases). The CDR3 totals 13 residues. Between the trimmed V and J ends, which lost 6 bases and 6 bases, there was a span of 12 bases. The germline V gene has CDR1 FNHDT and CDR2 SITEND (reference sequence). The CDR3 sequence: CASNREGPGQLYF. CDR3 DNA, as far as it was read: TGTGCCAGCAACAGGGAGGGCCCCGGG.

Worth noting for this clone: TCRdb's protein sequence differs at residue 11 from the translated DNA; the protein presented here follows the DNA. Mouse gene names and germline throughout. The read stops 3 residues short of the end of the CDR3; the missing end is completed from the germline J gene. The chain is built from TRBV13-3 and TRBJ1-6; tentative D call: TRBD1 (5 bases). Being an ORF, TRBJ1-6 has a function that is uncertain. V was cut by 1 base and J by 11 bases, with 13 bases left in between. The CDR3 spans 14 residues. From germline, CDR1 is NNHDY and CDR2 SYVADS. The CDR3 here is CASSDRQGRTPLYF. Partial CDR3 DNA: TGTGCCAGCAGTGATAGGCAGGGAAGAACGCCC.

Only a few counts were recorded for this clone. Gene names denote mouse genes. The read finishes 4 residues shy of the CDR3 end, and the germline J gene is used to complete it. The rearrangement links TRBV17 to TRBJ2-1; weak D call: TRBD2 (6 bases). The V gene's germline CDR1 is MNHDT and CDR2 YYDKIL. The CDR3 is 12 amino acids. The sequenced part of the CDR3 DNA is TGTGCTAGCAGTCCGGGGGGAGCT. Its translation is CASSPGGA. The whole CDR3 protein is CASSPGGAEQFF. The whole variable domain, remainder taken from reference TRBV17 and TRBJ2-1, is DTTVKQNPRYKLARVGKPVNLICSQTMNHDTMYWYQKKPNQAPKLLLFYYDKILNREADTFEKFQSSRPNNSFCSLYIGSAGLEYSAMYLCASSPGGAEQFFGPGTRLTVL.

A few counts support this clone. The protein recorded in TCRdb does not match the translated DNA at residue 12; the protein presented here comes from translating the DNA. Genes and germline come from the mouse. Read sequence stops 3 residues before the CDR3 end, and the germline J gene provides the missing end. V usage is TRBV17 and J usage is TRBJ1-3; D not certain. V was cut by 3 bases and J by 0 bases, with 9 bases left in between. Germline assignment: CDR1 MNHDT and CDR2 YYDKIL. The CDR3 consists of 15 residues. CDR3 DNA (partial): TGTGCTAGCAGTAGTGTGGGGAATTCTGGAAATACG. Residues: CASSSVGNSGNT. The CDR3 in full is CASSSVGNSGNTLYF.

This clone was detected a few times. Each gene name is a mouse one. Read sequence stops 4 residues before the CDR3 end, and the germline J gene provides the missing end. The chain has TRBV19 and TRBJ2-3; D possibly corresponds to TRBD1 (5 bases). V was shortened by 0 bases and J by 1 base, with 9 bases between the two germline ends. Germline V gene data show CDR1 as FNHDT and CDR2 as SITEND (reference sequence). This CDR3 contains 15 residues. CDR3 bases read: TGTGCCAGCAGTATAGGCAGGGTGGGTGCAGAA. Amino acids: CASSIGRVGAE. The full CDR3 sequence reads CASSIGRVGAETLYF.

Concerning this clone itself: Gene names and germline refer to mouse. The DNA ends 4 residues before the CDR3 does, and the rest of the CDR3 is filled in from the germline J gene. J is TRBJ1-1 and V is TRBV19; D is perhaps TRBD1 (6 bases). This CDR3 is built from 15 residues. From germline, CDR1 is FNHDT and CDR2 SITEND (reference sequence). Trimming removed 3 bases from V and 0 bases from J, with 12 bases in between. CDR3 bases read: TGTGCCAGCAGTAAGGGGGGGCCTGCAAACACA. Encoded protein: CASSKGGPANT. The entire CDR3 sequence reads CASSKGGPANTEVFF.

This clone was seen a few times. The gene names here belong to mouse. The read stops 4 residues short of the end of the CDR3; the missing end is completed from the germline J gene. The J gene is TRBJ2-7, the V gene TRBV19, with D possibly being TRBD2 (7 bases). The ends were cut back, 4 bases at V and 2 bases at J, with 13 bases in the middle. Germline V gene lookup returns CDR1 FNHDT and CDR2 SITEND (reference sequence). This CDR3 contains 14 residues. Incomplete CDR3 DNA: TGTGCCAGCAGTCAGGGGCTGGGGGCCTAT. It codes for CASSQGLGAY. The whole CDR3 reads CASSQGLGAYEQYF.

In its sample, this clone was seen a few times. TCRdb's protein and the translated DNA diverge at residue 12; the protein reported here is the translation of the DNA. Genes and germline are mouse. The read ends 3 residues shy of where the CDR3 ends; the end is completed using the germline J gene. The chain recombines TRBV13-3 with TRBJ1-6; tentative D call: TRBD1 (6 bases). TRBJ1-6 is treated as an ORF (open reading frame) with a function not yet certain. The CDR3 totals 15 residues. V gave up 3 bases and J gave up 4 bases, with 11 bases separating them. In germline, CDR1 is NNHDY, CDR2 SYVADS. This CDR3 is CASSARDKYNSPLYF. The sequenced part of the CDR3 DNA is TGTGCCAGCAGTGCCCGGGACAAATATAATTCGCCC.

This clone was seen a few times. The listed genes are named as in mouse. The DNA read from the CDR3 is TGTGCCAGCAGTGACAGGGGGCTGATCGACGAA. It translates to CASSDRGLIDE. The full CDR3 protein is CASSDRGLIDERLFF. The chain joins TRBV13-3 to TRBJ1-4; 8 bases map to TRBD1. The read halts 4 residues ahead of the CDR3 end, with the missing end drawn from the germline J gene. Looked up from germline, CDR1 is NNHDY and CDR2 is SYVADS. This CDR3 spans 15 amino acids. J was trimmed by 6 bases and V by 2 bases; bases with no gene match: 6.

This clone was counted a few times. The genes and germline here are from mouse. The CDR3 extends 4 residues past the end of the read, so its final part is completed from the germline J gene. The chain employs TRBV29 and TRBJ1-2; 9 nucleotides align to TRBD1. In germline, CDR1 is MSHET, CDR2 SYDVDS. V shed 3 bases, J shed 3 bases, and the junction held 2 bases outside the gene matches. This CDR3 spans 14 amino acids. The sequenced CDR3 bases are TGTGCTAGCAGTTTGGGGGACAGGGACTCC. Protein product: CASSLGDRDS. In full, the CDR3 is CASSLGDRDSDYTF.

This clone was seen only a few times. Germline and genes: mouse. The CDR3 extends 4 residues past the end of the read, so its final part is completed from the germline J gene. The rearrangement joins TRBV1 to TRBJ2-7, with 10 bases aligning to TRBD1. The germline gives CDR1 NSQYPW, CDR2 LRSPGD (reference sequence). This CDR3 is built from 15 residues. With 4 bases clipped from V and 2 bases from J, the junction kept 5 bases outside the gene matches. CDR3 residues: CTCSGETGGPYEQYF. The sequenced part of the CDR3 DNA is TGCACCTGCAGTGGGGAGACAGGGGGCCCCTAT.

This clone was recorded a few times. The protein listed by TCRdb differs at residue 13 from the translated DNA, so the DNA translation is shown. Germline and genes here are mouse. Incomplete CDR3 DNA: TGCACCTGCAGTGCACGGGACAACACCTATAATTCGCCC. Protein sequence: CTCSARDNTYNSP. The whole CDR3 is CTCSARDNTYNSPLYF. J is TRBJ1-6 and V is TRBV1; D is perhaps TRBD1 (6 bases). The read terminates 3 residues before the CDR3 end, so the remaining end is supplied by the germline J gene. TRBJ1-6 falls under the ORF class, with uncertain function. The length of the CDR3 is 16 residues. V was trimmed by 2 bases and J by 2 bases, leaving 10 bases between them. Germline lookup yields CDR1 NSQYPW and CDR2 LRSPGD (reference sequence).

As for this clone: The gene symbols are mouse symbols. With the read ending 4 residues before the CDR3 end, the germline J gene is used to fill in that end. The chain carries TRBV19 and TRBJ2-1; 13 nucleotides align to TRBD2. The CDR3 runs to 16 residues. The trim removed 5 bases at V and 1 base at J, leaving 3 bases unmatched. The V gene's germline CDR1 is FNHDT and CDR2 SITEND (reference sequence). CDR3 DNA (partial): TGTGCCAGCAGACGGGACTGGGGGGGAAACTATGCT. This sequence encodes CASRRDWGGNYA. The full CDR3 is CASRRDWGGNYAEQFF.

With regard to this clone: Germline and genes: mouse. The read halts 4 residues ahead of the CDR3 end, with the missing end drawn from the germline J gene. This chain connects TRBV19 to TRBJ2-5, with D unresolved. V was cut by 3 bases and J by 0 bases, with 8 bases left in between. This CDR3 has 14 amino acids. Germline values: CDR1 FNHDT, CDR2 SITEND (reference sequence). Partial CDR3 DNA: TGTGCCAGCAGTACCGACTTTAACCAAGAC. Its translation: CASSTDFNQD. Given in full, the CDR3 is CASSTDFNQDTQYF.

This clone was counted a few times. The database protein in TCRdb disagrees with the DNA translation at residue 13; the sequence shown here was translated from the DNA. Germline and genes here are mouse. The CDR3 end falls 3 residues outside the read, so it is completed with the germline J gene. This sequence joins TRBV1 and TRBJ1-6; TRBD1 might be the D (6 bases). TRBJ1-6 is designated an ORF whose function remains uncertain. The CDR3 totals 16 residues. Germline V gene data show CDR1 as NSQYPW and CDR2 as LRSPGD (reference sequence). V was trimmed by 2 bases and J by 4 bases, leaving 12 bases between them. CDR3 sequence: CTCSALPDSYNSPLYF. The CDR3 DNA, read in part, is TGCACCTGCAGTGCACTCCCGGACAGTTATAATTCGCCC.

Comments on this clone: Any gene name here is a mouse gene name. The CDR3 loop reads CASSERRAERLFF. CDR3 bases read: TGTGCCAGCAGTGAACGCAGGGCCGAA. J is TRBJ1-4 and V is TRBV13-3; possibly TRBD1 for D (5 bases). The DNA ends 4 residues before the CDR3 does, and the rest of the CDR3 is filled in from the germline J gene. There are 13 residues in the CDR3. Germline loops: CDR1 NNHDY, CDR2 SYVADS. Full variable domain (rest looked up from reference TRBV13-3 and TRBJ1-4): EAAVTQSPRSKVAVTGGKVTLSCHQTNNHDYMYWYRQDTGHGLRLIHYSYVADSTEKGDIPDGYKASRPSQENFSLILELASLSQTAVYFCASSERRAERLFFGHGTKLSVL.

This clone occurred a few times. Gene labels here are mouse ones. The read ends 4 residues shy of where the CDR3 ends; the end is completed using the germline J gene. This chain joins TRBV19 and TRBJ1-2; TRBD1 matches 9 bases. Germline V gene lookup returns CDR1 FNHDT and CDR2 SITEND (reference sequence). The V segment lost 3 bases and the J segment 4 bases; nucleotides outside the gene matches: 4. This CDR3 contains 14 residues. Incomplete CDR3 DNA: TGTGCCAGCAGTAGGACAGGGGTGAGCTCC. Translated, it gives CASSRTGVSS. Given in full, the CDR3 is CASSRTGVSSDYTF.